This T cell receptor (beta chain) originates from a study of blood T cell repertoires in COVID-19. Study in general: Whether acute or convalescent, the COVID-19 samples came from the United States, Italy and Spain. PBMCs, B-cell-depleted T cells, or T cells were the source of the cDNA or gDNA that made up the material.

Sequencing was performed with immunoSEQ multiplex PCR; in TCRdb, only in-frame clones are kept and a portion is missing. The sample consists of some 150,000 clones, approximately 81% of them appearing once. It was during active infection that Seattle patients were enrolled and then longitudinally followed. Per germline, CDR1 KGHSH and CDR2 LQKENI. With 6 bases clipped from V and 0 bases from J, the junction kept 11 bases outside the gene matches. CDR3 length: 17 residues. The chain recombines TRBV18 with TRBJ1-3; 7 bases line up with TRBD1. This clonotype originated in a woman aged 70-85 years with COVID-19, enrolled during active disease. Sequenced: peripheral blood. The CDR3 sequence is CASSERLQGYSGNTIYF. DNA for the CDR3: TGTGCCAGCTCGGAGAGATTACAGGGGTACTCTGGAAACACCATATATTTT.